This TCR beta chain was recorded in a study of control samples from healthy donors and cancer patients. The data were produced by immunoSEQ multiplex PCR, yet TCRdb's version contains in-frame clones alone and is incomplete. The sample yields 250,000 to 300,000 clones, approximately 80% seen once. Germline CDR1 is KGHSH and CDR2 is LQKENI. Trimming pared 3 bases from V and 6 bases from J, leaving 11 bases between. The length of the CDR3 is 14 residues. Sequences were obtained from PBMCs. The chain recombines TRBV18 with TRBJ2-2, with a tentative D call TRBD1 (5 bases). The sequence was collected from a woman aged 60 to 75 with lung cancer. CDR3 residues: CASSPQGQAGELFF. The CDR3 bases are TGTGCCAGCTCACCGCAGGGTCAGGCCGGGGAGCTGTTTTTT.